This T cell receptor beta chain was obtained from a study of T cell changes during pregnancy in multiple sclerosis. This CDR3 has 15 residues. J was trimmed by 1 base and V by 4 bases; bases with no gene match: 2. Per the germline V gene, CDR1 is LGHNT and CDR2 is FRNRAP. Some clones are missing from TCRdb's copy, which holds only in-frame ones; the method was immunoSEQ multiplex PCR. The table has roughly 38,000 clones, roughly 93% seen once. The J gene is TRBJ1-1, the V gene TRBV12-5, with 11 bases lining up with TRBD1. The origin of this receptor is a female donor with multiple sclerosis, enrolled in a pregnancy study. The sequencing used CD8+ T cells from peripheral blood mononuclear cells, collected in the third trimester of pregnancy. CDR3 DNA: TGTGCTAGTGGTTGGACAGGGGGCGCGAACACTGAAGCTTTCTTT. As protein: CASGWTGGANTEAFF.